The clone carrying this T cell receptor beta chain was picked up a small number of times. Its target is unknown. Extracted from the samples, RNA was reverse transcribed into cDNA to serve as the sequencing template. Assay used: immunoSEQ multiplex PCR; TCRdb lists only in-frame clones, some missing. This repertoire shows approximately 210,000 clones, over 40% found once; its top ten account for over 2%. Treatment noted: oral pan-JAK inhibitor, 5-10 mg twice daily. These data come from a study of CD8+ T cells in alopecia areata. Broader study findings: Shared TCR sequences were less clear between patients than in mice, possibly partly from HLA diversity.

CDR3 length equals 16 residues. The V and J ends lost 3 bases and 7 bases, in that order; junction bases with no gene match: 12. CDR1 and CDR2 (germline): SGHTA, FQGNSA. This receptor was identified in a human donor with alopecia areata. The material sequenced was CD4+ T cells sorted from blood, taken around week 37, from a patient treated with tofacitinib. This rearrangement joins TRBV7-2 to TRBJ2-1; TRBD2 agrees at 7 bases. The CDR3 DNA sequence: TGTGCCAGCAGCTTCCGGGGCGGGAGTGGTTTGAATGAGCAGTTCTTC. It yields the protein CASSFRGGSGLNEQFF. Variable domain in full (rest from reference TRBV7-2 and TRBJ2-1): GAGVSQSPSNKVTEKGKDVELRCDPISGHTALYWYRQSLGQGLEFLIYFQGNSAPDKSGLPSDRFSAERTGGSVSTLTIQRTQQEDSAVYLCASSFRGGSGLNEQFFGPGTRLTVL.